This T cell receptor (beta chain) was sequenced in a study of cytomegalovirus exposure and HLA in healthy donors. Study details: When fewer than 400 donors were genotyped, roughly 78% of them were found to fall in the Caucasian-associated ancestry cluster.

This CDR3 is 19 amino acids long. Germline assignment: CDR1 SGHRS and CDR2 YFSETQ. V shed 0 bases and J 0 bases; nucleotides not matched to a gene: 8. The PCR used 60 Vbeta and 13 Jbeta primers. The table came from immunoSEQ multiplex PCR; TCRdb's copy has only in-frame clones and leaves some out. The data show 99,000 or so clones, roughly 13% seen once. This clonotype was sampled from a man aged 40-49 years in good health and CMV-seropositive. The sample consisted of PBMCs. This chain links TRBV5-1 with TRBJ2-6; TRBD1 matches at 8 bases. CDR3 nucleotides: TGCGCCAGCAGCTTGGGGCAGGGGGCCCTGAACTCTGGGGCCAACGTCCTGACTTTC. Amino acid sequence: CASSLGQGALNSGANVLTF.